This T cell receptor (beta chain) comes out of a study of beta chain features in type 1 diabetes. Broader study findings: PCR, the amplification step, might favor shorter templates, equally in patients and controls. Highly expressing activated T cells could be over-counted with a cDNA template.

As regards this clone: What it binds is not known.

V shed 0 bases, J shed 5 bases, and the junction held 7 bases outside the gene matches. This CDR3 spans 16 amino acids. Germline CDR1 is SGDLS and CDR2 is YYNGEE. Since all of the isolated RNA was reverse transcribed, expressed TCRB transcripts were what got sequenced. Assay used: immunoSEQ multiplex PCR; TCRdb lists only in-frame clones, some missing. The sample contains about 150,000 clones, under 11% of which appear only once. The source is a man aged 18 to 30 in good health. The source material was naive CD4+ T cells from blood. This chain uses TRBV9 with TRBJ2-3; 9 bases agree with TRBD2. The CDR3 loop is CASSVVGGGAGDTQYF. The CDR3 DNA sequence: TGTGCCAGCAGCGTAGTGGGCGGGGGGGCCGGAGATACGCAGTATTTT.